Listed below are T cell receptor beta chains from one sample, sequenced in a study of cytomegalovirus exposure and HLA in healthy donors. Profiled with immunoSEQ multiplex PCR; TCRdb holds only in-frame clones, not every one. Among around 160,000 clones listed, about 72% were seen once. The sequenced sample was PBMCs. These receptors originate from a man aged 50 or older in good health and CMV-seropositive. Both conserved end residues are part of each CDR3. The order of the fields is clone size, J gene, D gene, V gene, CDR3 protein, CDR3 DNA. A D gene is named only where the DNA matches it firmly. Clone sizes are given selectively: once, few, many, or a class where the clone is expanded.

NA TRBJ2-7 NA TRBV7-3 CASSLTQIPSYEQYF TGTGCCAGCAGCTTAACACAGATTCCCTCCTACGAGCAGTACTTC
few TRBJ1-3 NA TRBV6-5 CASSYSDRPGNTIYF TGTGCCAGCAGTTATTCCGACAGGCCTGGAAACACCATATATTTT
once TRBJ1-5 NA TRBV28 CASSLEDSGGQPQHF TGTGCCAGCAGTTTAGAGGACAGCGGTGGTCAGCCCCAGCATTTT
NA TRBJ1-1 NA TRBV30 CAWGRGGNTEAFF TGTGCCTGGGGTAGGGGGGGGAACACTGAAGCTTTCTTT
NA TRBJ1-4 TRBD1 TRBV2 CASSALTGGYEKLFF TGTGCCAGCAGTGCCCTGACAGGGGGCTATGAAAAACTGTTTTTT
NA TRBJ1-1 NA TRBV14 CASSQDSLFIPEAFF TGTGCCAGCAGCCAAGATAGCCTTTTCATCCCTGAAGCTTTCTTT
NA TRBJ1-2 NA TRBV5-1 CASSLEGRAGYTF TGCGCCAGCAGCTTGGAGGGCAGGGCGGGCTACACCTTC
NA TRBJ1-2 TRBD1 TRBV27 CASSQTGQPNYGYTF TGTGCCAGCAGCCAGACGGGACAGCCTAACTATGGCTACACCTTC
many TRBJ1-2 TRBD1 TRBV5-4 CASSIDRVANYGYTF TGTGCCAGCAGTATCGACAGGGTGGCTAACTATGGCTACACCTTC
NA TRBJ1-2 TRBD1 TRBV27 CASSLGGGVGYTF TGTGCCAGCAGTTTAGGAGGGGGCGTCGGCTACACCTTC
NA TRBJ1-2 TRBD1 TRBV19 CASKMGVTGDYGYTF TGTGCCAGTAAGATGGGGGTGACAGGGGACTATGGCTACACCTTC
NA TRBJ2-7 TRBD1 TRBV9 CASSVGQGNYEQYF TGTGCCAGCAGCGTAGGACAGGGAAACTACGAGCAGTACTTC
NA TRBJ1-1 TRBD1 TRBV6-5 CASSWDRGGTEAFF TGTGCCAGCAGCTGGGACAGGGGAGGTACTGAAGCTTTCTTT
NA TRBJ2-6 NA TRBV11-2 CASSQGVGSSGANVLTF TGTGCCAGCAGCCAAGGGGTGGGGTCCTCTGGGGCCAACGTCCTGACTTTC
NA TRBJ2-1 TRBD2 TRBV7-9 CASSLATSGGANEQFF TGTGCCAGCAGCTTAGCCACTAGCGGGGGGGCCAATGAGCAGTTCTTC
NA TRBJ1-4 TRBD1 TRBV4-3 CASSQAGQGWANEKLFF TGCGCCAGCAGCCAGGCCGGACAGGGGTGGGCTAATGAAAAACTGTTTTTT
NA TRBJ1-4 NA TRBV6-5 CASSPGANEKLFF TGTGCCAGCAGTCCGGGAGCTAATGAAAAACTGTTTTTT
NA TRBJ1-1 TRBD1 TRBV18 CASSRDRENTEAFF TGTGCCAGCTCACGGGACAGGGAGAACACTGAAGCTTTCTTT
NA TRBJ1-6 TRBD1 TRBV5-6 CASSTGQGAWRNSPLHF TGTGCCAGCAGCACCGGACAGGGGGCGTGGAGGAATTCACCCCTCCACTTT
few TRBJ2-3 TRBD2 TRBV4-3 CASSPGLVSTDTQYF TGCGCCAGCAGCCCGGGACTAGTGAGCACAGATACGCAGTATTTT
NA TRBJ2-7 NA TRBV5-1 CASSLVDSGDEQYF TGCGCCAGCAGCTTGGTGGACAGTGGCGACGAGCAGTACTTC
NA TRBJ2-7 NA TRBV4-1 CASSEPGRTYEQYF TGCGCCAGCAGCGAACCGGGAAGGACCTACGAGCAGTACTTC
NA TRBJ2-2 NA TRBV7-9 CASRAGQGPNTGELFF TGTGCCAGCAGGGCGGGGCAGGGCCCGAACACCGGGGAGCTGTTTTTT
NA TRBJ1-1 NA TRBV9 CASSVAPDRSAEAFF TGTGCCAGCAGCGTAGCCCCCGACAGATCCGCTGAAGCTTTCTTT
NA TRBJ1-1 NA TRBV5-1 CASSLGRRLTKVFTEAFF TGCGCCAGCAGCTTGGGGAGACGGCTGACCAAGGTTTTCACTGAAGCTTTCTTT
NA TRBJ2-5 TRBD1 TRBV5-5 CASSGSSRRRTGETQYF TGTGCCAGCAGCGGCTCCTCGAGGAGGAGGACAGGGGAGACCCAGTACTTC
NA TRBJ2-3 NA TRBV10-3 CAISDSKGTDTQYF TGTGCCATCAGTGATAGTAAAGGCACAGATACGCAGTATTTT
NA TRBJ2-2 TRBD1 TRBV6-1 CASRDRVRTGELFF TGTGCCAGCAGGGACAGGGTTAGGACCGGGGAGCTGTTTTTT
NA TRBJ1-2 TRBD1 TRBV28 CASSRAVRGHVDGYTF TGTGCCAGCAGTAGGGCTGTCAGGGGGCATGTGGATGGCTACACCTTC
NA TRBJ2-3 NA TRBV7-2 CASSLKISTDTQYF TGTGCCAGCAGCCTTAAAATAAGCACAGATACGCAGTATTTT
once TRBJ1-2 TRBD1 TRBV5-1 CASSLAQAAIGQAPRVVDGYTF TGCGCCAGCAGCTTGGCCCAGGCCGCAATTGGACAGGCCCCTAGGGTGGTTGATGGCTACACCTTC
NA TRBJ2-5 TRBD1 TRBV2 CASSERQGKETQYF TGTGCCAGCAGTGAACGACAGGGAAAAGAGACCCAGTACTTC
NA TRBJ1-2 NA TRBV9 CASSVTGHPYGYTF TGTGCCAGCAGCGTAACGGGACACCCCTATGGCTACACCTTC
few TRBJ2-7 NA TRBV29-1 CSVVQGVYEQYF TGCAGCGTTGTACAGGGAGTTTACGAGCAGTACTTC
NA TRBJ1-1 TRBD1 TRBV12-5 CASGMGQGSTEAFF TGTGCTAGTGGCATGGGACAGGGGTCCACTGAAGCTTTCTTT
NA TRBJ2-1 TRBD2 TRBV15 CATSPGTSLGNEQFF TGTGCCACCAGCCCCGGGACTAGCTTGGGCAATGAGCAGTTCTTC
NA TRBJ2-1 NA TRBV6-5 CASSYSGNSYNEQFF TGTGCCAGCAGTTACTCGGGCAACTCCTACAATGAGCAGTTCTTC
NA TRBJ1-5 TRBD1 TRBV6-6 CASSLADRAKPQHF TGTGCCAGCAGTCTCGCCGACAGGGCGAAGCCCCAGCATTTT
NA TRBJ1-2 NA TRBV11-2 CASSSTGKYGYTF TGTGCCAGCAGCTCTACAGGGAAGTATGGCTACACCTTC
few TRBJ2-3 NA TRBV28 CASRTGTLPSDTQYF TGTGCCAGCAGAACCGGGACTCTGCCCTCAGATACGCAGTATTTT
NA TRBJ1-1 NA TRBV7-9 CASSLAGLEAFF TGTGCCAGCAGCTTAGCGGGGCTTGAAGCTTTCTTT
NA TRBJ1-1 NA TRBV28 CASSLYTAYTEAFF TGTGCCAGCAGTTTATATACAGCCTACACTGAAGCTTTCTTT
NA TRBJ1-1 TRBD1 TRBV5-1 CASTTGSLNTEAFF TGCGCCAGCACGACAGGGAGCTTGAACACTGAAGCTTTCTTT
NA TRBJ2-7 TRBD1 TRBV28 CASSSHQGVLEQYF TGTGCCAGCAGTTCACACCAGGGGGTTCTCGAGCAGTACTTC
NA TRBJ2-3 NA TRBV4-2 CASSQADRVTDTQYF TGTGCCAGCAGCCAAGCGGACAGAGTTACAGATACGCAGTATTTT
few TRBJ1-3 NA TRBV7-6 CASSSGAGNTIYF TGTGCCAGCAGCTCAGGTGCCGGAAACACCATATATTTT
NA TRBJ2-7 TRBD2 TRBV27 CASSHGTSGQQYF TGTGCCAGCAGCCATGGGACTAGCGGGCAGCAGTACTTC
NA TRBJ2-7 NA TRBV4-2 CASSQDLLTYEQYF TGTGCCAGCAGCCAAGATCTACTGACCTACGAGCAGTACTTC
NA TRBJ1-3 NA TRBV19 CASSWVTTEISGNTIYF TGTGCCAGTAGTTGGGTCACTACCGAGATCTCTGGAAACACCATATATTTT
once TRBJ1-1 TRBD1 TRBV28 CAVQRDSVNTEAFF TGTGCCGTACAAAGGGACAGCGTTAACACTGAAGCTTTCTTT
NA TRBJ2-2 NA TRBV6-6 CASITMDYPNTGELFF TGTGCCAGCATCACCATGGACTACCCGAACACCGGGGAGCTGTTTTTT
NA TRBJ2-1 NA TRBV7-2 CASSLRVPFYNEQFF TGTGCCAGCAGCCTCCGGGTCCCGTTTTACAATGAGCAGTTCTTC
NA TRBJ2-1 TRBD1 TRBV18 CASSPRDRGANEQFF TGTGCCAGCTCACCACGGGACAGGGGGGCGAATGAGCAGTTCTTC
NA TRBJ2-3 NA TRBV5-1 CASKVLGASTDTQYF TGCGCCAGCAAGGTTTTGGGGGCTAGCACAGATACGCAGTATTTT
once TRBJ1-6 NA TRBV6-4 CASSDVPGSNSPLHF TGTGCCAGCAGTGACGTACCGGGATCTAATTCACCCCTCCACTTT
NA TRBJ2-5 TRBD2 TRBV5-4 CASSSGLGGSGETQYF TGTGCCAGCAGCTCAGGACTAGGCGGAAGTGGGGAGACCCAGTACTTC
NA TRBJ2-7 NA TRBV2 CASSEQGNREQYF TGTGCCAGCAGTGAACAGGGAAATCGCGAGCAGTACTTC
NA TRBJ1-1 NA TRBV4-1 CASSQPYTANTEAFF TGCGCCAGCAGCCAGCCTTATACAGCGAACACTGAAGCTTTCTTT
few TRBJ2-3 TRBD2 TRBV10-2 CASSEFGTSGGAADTQYF TGCGCCAGCAGTGAGTTCGGGACTAGCGGGGGGGCAGCAGATACGCAGTATTTT